This section outlines one T cell receptor beta chain sequence together with its context. Its antigen is not identified. The source of the sample is a study of shared clonotypes between healthy human individuals. Study results and limitations: Even with large depth, rarefaction showed that sorted-subset sequencing was incomplete.

The CDR3 has 14 amino acids. Germline V lookup: CDR1 SGHVS, CDR2 FQNEAQ. V lost 5 bases and J 3 bases, leaving 11 bases between the germline ends. Authors' data handling: Junction-only immunoSEQ sequences carried no quality scores, so filtering differed. This table comes from immunoSEQ multiplex PCR, and its TCRdb copy is limited to in-frame clones, with some not included. The DNA gave D and trimming, while V, J and clone size come from that table. The table shows approximately 1.1 million clones, with about 84% occurring only once. The chain recombines TRBV7-8 with TRBJ2-1, with a weak D call TRBD2 (5 bases). Sequenced: memory CD4+ T cells from PBMCs. Subset described: CD45RA-negative fraction. This sequence was found in a man aged 18 to 29 in good health. Some clones in this sample may be carry-over from other donors' samples. The CDR3 DNA reads TGTGCCAGCAGCCCGGAGCGGATCTACAATGAGCAGTTCTTC. Translation gives CASSPERIYNEQFF.